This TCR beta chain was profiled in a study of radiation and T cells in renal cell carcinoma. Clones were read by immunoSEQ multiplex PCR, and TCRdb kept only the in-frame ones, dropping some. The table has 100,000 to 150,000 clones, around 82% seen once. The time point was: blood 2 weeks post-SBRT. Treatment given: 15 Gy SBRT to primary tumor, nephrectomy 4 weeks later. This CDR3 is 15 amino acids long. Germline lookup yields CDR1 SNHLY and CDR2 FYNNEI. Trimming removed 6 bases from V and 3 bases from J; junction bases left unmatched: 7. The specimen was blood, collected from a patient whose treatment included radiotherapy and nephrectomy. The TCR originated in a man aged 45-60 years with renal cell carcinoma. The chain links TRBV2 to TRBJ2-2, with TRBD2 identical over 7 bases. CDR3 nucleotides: TGTGCCAGCAGGGTGGGGAGGGCGGACACCGGGGAGCTGTTTTTT. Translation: CASRVGRADTGELFF. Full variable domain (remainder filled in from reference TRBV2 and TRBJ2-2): EPEVTQTPSHQVTQMGQEVILRCVPISNHLYFYWYRQILGQKVEFLVSFYNNEISEKSEIFDDQFSVERPDGSNFTLKIRSTKLEDSAMYFCASRVGRADTGELFFGEGSRLTVL.